Listed below are T cell receptor beta chains from one sample, sequenced in a study of T cells expressing NK-cell markers. TCRdb reprocessed the 5' RACE reads, with one entry per CDR3 protein and no DNA. The listing records tens of thousands of distinct CDR3 sequences. Sequencing input: blood T cells: a sorted CD56 or NKG2C T cell subset, CD4+ or CD8+ T cells, or bulk PBMC T cells (not recorded which). The receptors here all came from a woman between 18 and 69 years old in good health. CDR3s include the opening cysteine and the closing phenylalanine or tryptophan. Each record gives: V gene, J gene, CDR3 protein.

TRBV27,TRBJ2-7,CASSFVGGEAYEQYF
TRBV4-2,TRBJ2-2,CASSQVLDGELFF
TRBV20-1,TRBJ2-1,CSAPGLVRGIEQFF
TRBV4-2,TRBJ2-7,CASSQDRSGMYEQYF
TRBV12-3/TRBV12-4,TRBJ2-5,CASSFLELAGGGETQYF
TRBV5-1,TRBJ2-6,CASSLDGSAGANVLTF
TRBV7-6,TRBJ2-1,CASSLDSSGSSYNEQFF
TRBV5-1,TRBJ2-2,CASSLAEHIDTGELFF
TRBV9,TRBJ2-2,CASSVGASGSNTGELFF
TRBV5-8,TRBJ2-7,CASPRWGVEQYF
TRBV29-1,TRBJ2-3,CSVEEGTGGLADTQYF
TRBV12-3/TRBV12-4,TRBJ2-1,CASSPTSGSNNEQFF
TRBV19,TRBJ1-1,CASSPREPEAFF
TRBV10-3,TRBJ2-2,CAISTGFTGELFF
TRBV9,TRBJ2-1,CASSVEGTWGEQFF
TRBV9,TRBJ2-3,CASSVAGGSDTQYF
TRBV6-5,TRBJ2-1,CASSYGQRREQFF
TRBV3-1,TRBJ1-2,CASSQEGGTNYGYTF
TRBV12-3/TRBV12-4,TRBJ1-2,CASSLGSNYGYTF
TRBV29-1,TRBJ2-5,CSASGWDSQETQYF
TRBV12-3/TRBV12-4,TRBJ2-1,CASSTDIYNEQFF
TRBV27,TRBJ2-7,CASSFQTSTGQEQYF
TRBV20-1,TRBJ2-5,CSARPNREETQYF
TRBV11-2,TRBJ2-1,CASSLGRPPWNEQFF
TRBV30,TRBJ2-1,CAWEAGAYNEQFF
TRBV9,TRBJ1-1,CASSEGGGRNTEAFF
TRBV12-3/TRBV12-4,TRBJ2-3,CASGILEWDTQYF
TRBV29-1,TRBJ1-4,CSVTGGSEKLFF
TRBV5-5,TRBJ2-7,CASSGTYEQYF
TRBV4-1,TRBJ1-1,CASSQEPRGGAEAFF
TRBV2,TRBJ2-7,CASSWDRVGSSYEQYF
TRBV27,TRBJ1-5,CASRRGGFRNQPQHF
TRBV29-1,TRBJ1-1,CSVEDRVTAGGQGTAFF
TRBV10-3,TRBJ2-7,CAISQDGPIYEQYF
TRBV7-9,TRBJ2-7,CASSPGSGVTTYEQYF
TRBV5-1,TRBJ2-7,CASSPLLAGLASYEQYF
TRBV5-6,TRBJ2-1,CASIPGPISGKGDEQFF
TRBV27,TRBJ2-6,CASRLLGSGANVLTF
TRBV3-1,TRBJ2-1,CASSQSSGRWGPYNEQFF
TRBV10-3,TRBJ2-1,CAIRTSGGQQGPVVFSGNEQFF
TRBV7-9,TRBJ1-2,CASSLARGAQNYGYTF
TRBV27,TRBJ1-5,CASSLVGQGTSNQPQHF